The 26 T cell receptor beta chains below come from one sample, sequenced in a study of human T cells and chemical hapten exposure. Time point here: patch test 2, 6 weeks after DPC sensitization. Treatment denoted: therapeutic diphenylcyclopropenone sensitization with weekly scalp DPC. TCRdb recomputed calls from the RACE reads with MiXCR, one row per CDR3 protein. The table includes fewer than 85,000 distinct CDR3 sequences, under 14% detected once. Sequencing used whole blood, obtained in connection with sensitization to the hapten diphenylcyclopropenone (DPC). The receptor set was obtained from a man younger than 30 with alopecia areata. Some clones in this sample may be carry-over from other donors' samples.

The rearrangement joins TRBV20-1 to TRBJ2-3; the match to TRBD2 covers 9 bases. This CDR3 spans 15 amino acids. Germline CDR1 is DFQATT and CDR2 is SNEGSKA (reference sequence). Germline trimming cut 2 bases from V and 1 base from J; bases unmatched to any gene: 4. CDR3 nucleotides: TGCAGTGCTAGACCACTAGCGGGCCGCACAGATACGCAGTATTTT. It encodes CSARPLAGRTDTQYF.

There are a few counts of this clonotype. This sequence joins TRBV18 and TRBJ2-5; D possibly uses TRBD1 or TRBD2 (5 bases each). Germline CDR1 KGHSH, CDR2 LQKENI. The CDR3 runs 16 residues. V lost 5 bases and J 1 base, leaving 17 bases between the germline ends. As DNA, the CDR3 is TGTGCCAGCTCAGCAAGACCGGGACCGATCCAAGAGACCCAGTACTTC. This codes for CASSARPGPIQETQYF.

The CDR3 loop is CASSLRLTYGYTF. CDR3 DNA: TGTGCCAGCAGTTTACGACTGACTTATGGCTACACCTTC. This chain connects TRBV28 to TRBJ1-2, with no clear D. V shed 2 bases and J shed 5 bases, with 9 bases lying between them. Germline CDR1 is MDHEN and CDR2 is SYDVKM. The CDR3 is made up of 13 amino acids.

This clonotype showed up just a few times. J is TRBJ1-1 and V is TRBV29-1; no firm D call. V was cut by 4 bases and J by 0 bases, with 9 bases left in between. This CDR3 spans 13 amino acids. Germline V lookup: CDR1 SQVTM, CDR2 ANQGSEA. Here the CDR3 DNA reads TGCAGCGTTGCCGGGGTGATGAACACTGAAGCTTTCTTT. This translates into CSVAGVMNTEAFF.

The chain recombines TRBV7-2 with TRBJ2-5; 9 bases match TRBD1. Per the germline V gene, CDR1 is SGHTA and CDR2 is FQGNSA. The CDR3 length is 14 residues. The ends lost 2 bases at V and 5 bases at J; junction bases unmatched: 3. CDR3 residues: CASSLTGGGETQYF. Written as DNA, the CDR3 is TGTGCCAGCAGCTTAACAGGGGGCGGTGAGACCCAGTACTTC.

In this sample, this clonotype turned up many times. The chain joins TRBV5-1 to TRBJ2-5; 8 nucleotides align to TRBD2. This CDR3 has 15 residues. V was clipped by 1 base and J by 5 bases; unmatched bases: 7. The germline CDR1 and CDR2 sequences are SGHRS and YFSETQ. As DNA, the CDR3 is TGCGCCAGCAGCTTGCGAACGGGGGGGCTTGAGACCCAGTACTTC. It codes for CASSLRTGGLETQYF.

The chain carries TRBV9 and TRBJ1-2; a possible D gene is TRBD1 (6 bases). The germline gives CDR1 SGDLS, CDR2 YYNGEE. Deletions cut 4 bases from V and 4 bases from J, with 17 bases between. The length of the CDR3 is 15 residues. The CDR3 DNA sequence: TGTGCCAGCAGCCAAGAAACAGGGCCTCCCTATGGCTACACCTTC. Its protein is CASSQETGPPYGYTF. The full variable domain, in which reference TRBV9 and TRBJ1-2 provide the parts outside the CDR3, is DSGVTQTPKHLITATGQRVTLRCSPRSGDLSVYWYQQSLDQGLQFLIQYYNGEERAKGNILERFSAQQFPDLHSELNLSSLELGDSALYFCASSQETGPPYGYTFGSGTRLTVV.

Many counts were recorded for this clonotype. The chain recombines TRBV7-6 with TRBJ1-1; 7 positions match TRBD1. CDR3 length: 15 amino acids. With V trimmed by 1 base and J by 1 base, 3 bases remained unmatched. In germline, CDR1 is SGHVS, CDR2 FNYEAQ. CDR3 amino acids: CASSLGGGTNTEAFF. Here the CDR3 DNA reads TGTGCCAGCAGCTTAGGAGGGGGCACGAACACTGAAGCTTTCTTT.

The genes are TRBV7-9 and TRBJ2-3, with D possibly TRBD2 on 6 matching bases. V lost 6 bases to trimming and J lost 2 bases, with 18 bases between them. CDR1 is SEHNR, CDR2 FQNEAQ, per germline (reference sequence). The CDR3 extends over 16 amino acids. Here the CDR3 reads CASRPDSSVATDTQYF. In DNA form, the CDR3 reads TGTGCCAGCAGGCCCGATTCTAGCGTCGCCACAGATACGCAGTATTTT.

This clonotype was detected a few times. The chain has TRBV4-3 and TRBJ2-2, with D uncertain. The germline V gene encodes CDR1 LGHNA and CDR2 YSLEER. This CDR3 contains 15 residues. Between the trimmed V and J ends, which lost 0 bases and 5 bases, there was a span of 10 bases. The CDR3 here is CASSQEGSYTGELFF. Here the CDR3 DNA reads TGCGCCAGCAGCCAAGAGGGCAGTTATACCGGGGAGCTGTTTTTT.

The CDR3 protein is CASSLRALNTEAFF. The CDR3 bases are TGTGCCAGCAGTTTGAGGGCTCTGAACACTGAAGCTTTCTTT. The chain carries TRBV12-3 or TRBV12-4 and TRBJ1-1; D unclear. The CDR3 spans 14 residues. Deletions cut 3 bases from V and 0 bases from J, with 8 bases between.

This clonotype was observed many times. V gene TRBV6-4 combines with J gene TRBJ2-1; TRBD2 agrees at 12 bases. The CDR3 is 15 residues long. The germline V gene encodes CDR1 MRHNA and CDR2 SNTAGT. J lost 6 bases, V lost 5 bases, and 5 bases had no gene match. CDR3 DNA sequence: TGTGCCAGCAGTCCTAGCGGGGGGGTTTCCAATGAGCAGTTCTTC. Protein sequence: CASSPSGGVSNEQFF.

This clonotype was observed a handful of times. This rearrangement joins TRBV6-2 or TRBV6-3 to TRBJ2-5, with 12 bases lining up with TRBD2. This CDR3 has 15 residues. The germline gives CDR1 MNHEY, CDR2 SVGEGT. The junction had 3 bases not matched to a gene; V was cut back by 5 bases and J by 2 bases. CDR3 loop: CASSELAGGQETQYF. In DNA, the CDR3 is TGTGCCAGCAGTGAGCTAGCGGGGGGGCAAGAGACCCAGTACTTC.

V usage is TRBV7-9 and J usage is TRBJ2-2; 7 bases line up with TRBD1. CDR1 is SEHNR, CDR2 FQNEAQ, per germline (reference sequence). After removal of 5 bases from V and 2 bases from J, the junction contained 5 bases not matched to a gene. This CDR3 spans 15 amino acids. The CDR3 protein is CASSRDRDNTGELFF. CDR3 sequence (DNA): TGTGCCAGCAGCCGAGACAGGGACAACACCGGGGAGCTGTTTTTT.

This clonotype was counted many times. V and J are TRBV11-2 and TRBJ1-5; possible D gene TRBD1, 5 bases. The CDR3 is made up of 16 amino acids. V lost 6 bases, J lost 4 bases, and 19 bases lay in between. Germline V CDR1 and CDR2: SGHAT, FQNNGV. The CDR3 DNA reads TGTGCCAGCAGTCGGGGAGCTGGGGCGGTGAATCAGCCCCAGCATTTT. This codes for CASSRGAGAVNQPQHF.

The chain carries TRBV12-3 or TRBV12-4 and TRBJ2-7; 8 bases agree with TRBD1. J gave up 3 bases and V 3 bases, and 7 bases lay outside the gene matches. The CDR3 has 15 amino acids. The CDR3 nucleotides read TGTGCCAGCAGTTTTTCGGACAGGGCAGGCTACGAGCAGTACTTC. Amino acid sequence: CASSFSDRAGYEQYF.

The DNA for the CDR3 is TGTGCCAGCAGCCAAGATTTCGACAGGGGTTTCTATGGCTACACCTTC. Protein product: CASSQDFDRGFYGYTF. The chain is built from TRBV14 and TRBJ1-2; 8 bases fit TRBD1. The germline V gene has CDR1 SGHDN and CDR2 FVKESK. Trimming cost V 0 bases and J 4 bases; bases outside gene matches: 7. This CDR3 has 16 amino acids.

This clonotype was seen ten or more times. V is TRBV6-4 and J is TRBJ2-3; D gene uncertain. This CDR3 has 14 amino acids. Trimming left V 4 bases short and J 0 bases short, with 8 bases between. Per germline, CDR1 MRHNA and CDR2 SNTAGT. DNA for the CDR3: TGTGCCAGCAGTGCCCGGGCCAGCACAGATACGCAGTATTTT. This codes for CASSARASTDTQYF.

V gene TRBV5-6 combines with J gene TRBJ1-2, with no clear D. Per germline, CDR1 SGHDT and CDR2 YYEEEE. Trimming pared 0 bases from V and 1 base from J, leaving 10 bases between. The CDR3 has 15 residues. CDR3: CASSLVSWDNYGYTF. Written as DNA, the CDR3 is TGTGCCAGCAGCTTGGTCTCCTGGGATAACTATGGCTACACCTTC.

The J gene is TRBJ2-2, the V gene TRBV20-1, with D tentatively TRBD1 (6 bases). Trimming pared 4 bases from V and 6 bases from J, leaving 12 bases between. Germline V CDR1 and CDR2: DFQATT, SNEGSKA (reference sequence). The CDR3 runs 13 residues. The CDR3 DNA is TGCAGTGCTACACAGGGTCTATCCGGGGAGCTGTTTTTT. Amino acid sequence: CSATQGLSGELFF.

The chain uses TRBV7-2 and TRBJ1-1; D is unclear. The CDR3 sequence is 15 residues long. V gave up 5 bases and J gave up 6 bases, with 19 bases separating them. Per the germline V gene, CDR1 is SGHTA and CDR2 is FQGNSA. CDR3 sequence: CASSQQEKRTAEAFF. The CDR3 DNA follows: TGTGCCAGCAGCCAGCAAGAAAAACGGACGGCTGAAGCTTTCTTT.

This clonotype was seen many times. The chain recombines TRBV5-5 with TRBJ1-5, with D tentatively TRBD1 (5 bases). The CDR3 totals 15 residues. V lost 0 bases to trimming and J lost 5 bases, with 12 bases between them. Germline V lookup: CDR1 SGHKS, CDR2 YYEKEE (reference sequence). The CDR3 DNA sequence: TGTGCCAGCAGCTTGGTGGCAGGGATGGATCAGCCCCAGCATTTT. As protein: CASSLVAGMDQPQHF.

In its sample, this clonotype was seen a few times. V is TRBV5-4 and J is TRBJ2-7; D may be TRBD1 (6 bases). CDR3 length: 16 amino acids. The ends were cut back, 0 bases at V and 4 bases at J, with 17 bases in the middle. Germline-derived CDR1 and CDR2 are SGHNT and YYREEE (reference sequence). The CDR3 loop is CASSLVGALRPYEQYF. CDR3 DNA sequence: TGTGCCAGCAGCTTGGTGGGGGCACTGCGACCGTACGAGCAGTACTTC. Supplemented by reference TRBV5-4 and TRBJ2-7, the full variable domain reads ETGVTQSPTHLIKTRGQQVTLRCSSQSGHNTVSWYQQALGQGPQFIFQYYREEENGRGNFPPRFSGLQFPNYSSELNVNALELDDSALYLCASSLVGALRPYEQYFGPGTRLTVT.

The chain uses TRBV19 and TRBJ1-6; 7 bases line up with TRBD1. J was trimmed by 7 bases and V by 4 bases; bases with no gene match: 7. Per germline, CDR1 LNHDA and CDR2 SQIVND (reference sequence). This CDR3 has 15 amino acids. CDR3 coding DNA: TGTGCCAGTAGTACCACGACAGGGCACAATTCACCCCTCCACTTT. It codes for CASSTTTGHNSPLHF. Full variable domain (missing parts from reference TRBV19 and TRBJ1-6): DGGITQSPKYLFRKEGQNVTLSCEQNLNHDAMYWYRQDPGQGLRLIYYSQIVNDFQKGDIAEGYSVSREKKESFPLTVTSAQKNPTAFYLCASSTTTGHNSPLHFGNGTRLTVT.

The table lists this clonotype with many counts. The V gene is TRBV5-1, the J gene TRBJ2-4, with TRBD2 as a possible D gene (6 bases). Trimming pared 4 bases from V and 2 bases from J, leaving 16 bases between. CDR1 and CDR2 (germline): SGHRS, YFSETQ. This CDR3 has 16 residues. This chain's CDR3 is CASSAGLGGTKNIQYF. Here the CDR3 DNA reads TGCGCCAGCAGCGCGGGACTGGGCGGAACCAAAAACATTCAGTACTTC.

There are a few counts of this clonotype. The chain links TRBV5-1 to TRBJ2-2, with TRBD1 matching 8 bases. V was clipped by 6 bases and J by 3 bases; unmatched bases: 10. Germline V CDR1 and CDR2: SGHRS, YFSETQ. The CDR3 covers 16 residues. CDR3 coding DNA: TGCGCCAGCATGCGAGGGACAGGAGAACACACCGGGGAGCTGTTTTTT. This sequence encodes CASMRGTGEHTGELFF.